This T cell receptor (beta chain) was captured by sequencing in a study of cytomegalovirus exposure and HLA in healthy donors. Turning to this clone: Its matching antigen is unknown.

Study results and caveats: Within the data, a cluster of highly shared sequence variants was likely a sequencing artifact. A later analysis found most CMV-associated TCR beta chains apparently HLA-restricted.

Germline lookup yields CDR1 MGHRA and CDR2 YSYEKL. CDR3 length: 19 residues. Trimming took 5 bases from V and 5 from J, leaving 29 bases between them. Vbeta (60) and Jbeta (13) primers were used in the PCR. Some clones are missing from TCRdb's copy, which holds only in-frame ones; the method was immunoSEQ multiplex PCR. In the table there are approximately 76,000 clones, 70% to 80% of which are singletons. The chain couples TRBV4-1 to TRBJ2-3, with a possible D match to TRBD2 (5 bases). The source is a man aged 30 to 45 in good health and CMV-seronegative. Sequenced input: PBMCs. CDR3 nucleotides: TGCGCCAGCAGCTCGCCGTGGCAGTCCCGAGAGGAGGATAGAGATACGCAGTATTTT. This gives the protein CASSSPWQSREEDRDTQYF.